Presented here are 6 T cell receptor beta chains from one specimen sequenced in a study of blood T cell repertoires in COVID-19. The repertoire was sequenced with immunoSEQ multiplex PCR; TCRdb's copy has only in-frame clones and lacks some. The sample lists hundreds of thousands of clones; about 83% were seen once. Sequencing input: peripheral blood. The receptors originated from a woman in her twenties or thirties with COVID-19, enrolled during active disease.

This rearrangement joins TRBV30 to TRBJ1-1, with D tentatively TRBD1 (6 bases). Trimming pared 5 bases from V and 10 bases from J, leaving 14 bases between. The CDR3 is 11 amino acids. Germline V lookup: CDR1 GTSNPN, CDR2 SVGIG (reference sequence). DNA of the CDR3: TGTGCCTGGGCTTACACAGGGAGAGCTTTCTTT. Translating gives CAWAYTGRAFF.

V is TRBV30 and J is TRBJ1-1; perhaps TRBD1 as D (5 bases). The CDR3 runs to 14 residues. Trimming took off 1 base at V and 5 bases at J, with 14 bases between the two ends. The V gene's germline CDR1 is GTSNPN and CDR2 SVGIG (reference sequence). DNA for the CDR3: TGTGCCTGGAGTGGCCAGGGAGGAAGAACTGAAGCTTTCTTT. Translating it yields CAWSGQGGRTEAFF.

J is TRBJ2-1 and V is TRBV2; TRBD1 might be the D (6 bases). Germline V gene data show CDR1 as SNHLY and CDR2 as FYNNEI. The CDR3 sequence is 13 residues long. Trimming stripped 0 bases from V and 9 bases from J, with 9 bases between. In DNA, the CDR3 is TGTGCCAGCAGTGAAGCCGTCAGGGGTGAGCAGTTCTTC. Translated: CASSEAVRGEQFF.

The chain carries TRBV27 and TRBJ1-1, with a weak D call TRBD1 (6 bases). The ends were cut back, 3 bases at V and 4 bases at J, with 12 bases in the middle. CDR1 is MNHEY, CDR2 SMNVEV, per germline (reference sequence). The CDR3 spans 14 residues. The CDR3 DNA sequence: TGTGCCAGCAGTTTGAGGGGGGGCAGCACTGAAGCTTTCTTT. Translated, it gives CASSLRGGSTEAFF.

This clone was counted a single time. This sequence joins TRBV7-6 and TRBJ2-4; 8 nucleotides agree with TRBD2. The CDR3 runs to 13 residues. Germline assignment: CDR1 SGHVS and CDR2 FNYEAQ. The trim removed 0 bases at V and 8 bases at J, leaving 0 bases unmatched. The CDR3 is CASSLASGDIQYF. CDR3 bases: TGTGCCAGCAGCTTAGCTAGCGGGGACATTCAGTACTTC.

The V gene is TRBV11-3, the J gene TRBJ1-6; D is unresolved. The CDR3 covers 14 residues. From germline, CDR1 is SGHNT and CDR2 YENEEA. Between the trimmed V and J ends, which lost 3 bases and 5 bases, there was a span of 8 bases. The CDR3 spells CASSLGGNNSPLHF. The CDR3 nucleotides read TGTGCCAGCAGCTTGGGAGGGAATAATTCACCCCTCCACTTT.